This T cell receptor (beta chain) appears in the sequencing data of a study of CD8 T cells in Susac syndrome. Points from the study as a whole: As the study acknowledged, the number of individuals who were part of its TCR sequencing and HLA analysis was relatively small.

CD8+ and CD4+ T cells circulating in blood were sequenced for TCR beta. The TEMRA cells underwent FACS enrichment, while the CD8+ and CD4+ T cells underwent negative isolation. An amount of RNA that ranged from about 0.45 to 1 ug was reverse transcribed with random hexamers. TCR beta CDR3 was amplified by immunoSEQ covering 54 Vbeta and 13 Jbeta. Using its own MiXCR run on the immunoSEQ multiplex PCR reads, TCRdb lists one record per CDR3 protein. The profile shows a few hundred thousand distinct CDR3 sequences, approximately 95% of them singletons. The V gene's germline CDR1 is GTSNPN and CDR2 SVGIG (reference sequence). V shed 6 bases and J shed 0 bases, with 6 bases lying between them. The CDR3 loop spans 12 amino acids. As for this clonotype: Its antigen is unknown.

Specimen: CD4+ T cells from PBMCs. The sequence was obtained from a human donor with multiple sclerosis. This chain connects TRBV30 to TRBJ2-1; D possibly corresponds to TRBD1 (5 bases). Written as DNA, the CDR3 is TGTGCCTGTGACAGCTCCTACAATGAGCAGTTCTTC. Translated: CACDSSYNEQFF.